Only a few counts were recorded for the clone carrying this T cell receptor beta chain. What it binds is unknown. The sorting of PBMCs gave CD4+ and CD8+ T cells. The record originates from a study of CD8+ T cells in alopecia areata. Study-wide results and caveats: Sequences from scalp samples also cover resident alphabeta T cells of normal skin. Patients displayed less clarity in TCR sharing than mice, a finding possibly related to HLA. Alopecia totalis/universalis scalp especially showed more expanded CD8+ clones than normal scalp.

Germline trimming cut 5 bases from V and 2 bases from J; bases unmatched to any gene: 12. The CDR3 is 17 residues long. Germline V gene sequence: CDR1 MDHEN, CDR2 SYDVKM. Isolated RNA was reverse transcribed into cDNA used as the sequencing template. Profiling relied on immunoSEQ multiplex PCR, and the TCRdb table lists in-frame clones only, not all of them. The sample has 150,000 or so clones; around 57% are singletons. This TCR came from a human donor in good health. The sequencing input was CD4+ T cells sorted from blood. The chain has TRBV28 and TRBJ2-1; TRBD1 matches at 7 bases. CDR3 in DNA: TGTGCCAGCAGTCAGGGACAGTTTTCCGACCCCTACAATGAGCAGTTCTTC. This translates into CASSQGQFSDPYNEQFF.